A selection of T cell receptor beta chains follows, all from one sample in a study of T cell responses to AZD1222 COVID-19 vaccine. Generated by immunoSEQ multiplex PCR, the TCRdb table keeps only in-frame clones and is missing some. The sample lists around 120,000 clones, around nine tenths occurring once. The specimen was peripheral blood, collected on day 0 of AZD1222 vaccination. Receptors originate from an adult in good health. CDR3s include the opening cysteine and the closing phenylalanine or tryptophan. Fields, in order: D gene, J gene, clone size, V gene, CDR3 protein, CDR3 DNA. A D gene is named only where the DNA matches it firmly. The listing skips clone size in some rows; elsewhere it reads once, few, many or a size class.

d_gene: TRBD2; j_gene: TRBJ2-7; abundance: once; v_gene: TRBV6-5; CDR3aa: CASLAGGPYEQYF; CDR3nt: TGTGCCAGCTTAGCGGGGGGGCCCTACGAGCAGTACTTC
d_gene: -; j_gene: TRBJ1-5; abundance: once; v_gene: TRBV27; CDR3aa: CASSQNNPGVYNQPQHF; CDR3nt: TGTGCCAGCAGCCAAAACAACCCCGGGGTCTACAATCAGCCCCAGCATTTT
d_gene: TRBD1; j_gene: TRBJ1-2; abundance: -; v_gene: TRBV20-1; CDR3aa: CSASKQGAGTGGYTF; CDR3nt: TGCAGTGCTAGTAAACAGGGGGCTGGAACGGGAGGCTACACCTTC
d_gene: -; j_gene: TRBJ1-1; abundance: -; v_gene: TRBV19; CDR3aa: CASSIAAANTEAFF; CDR3nt: TGTGCCAGTAGTATCGCGGCAGCCAACACTGAAGCTTTCTTT
d_gene: TRBD2; j_gene: TRBJ2-2; abundance: -; v_gene: TRBV7-6; CDR3aa: CASSLAGVAGGRTGELFF; CDR3nt: TGTGCCAGCAGCTTAGCCGGTGTAGCGGGGGGACGCACCGGGGAGCTGTTTTTT
d_gene: -; j_gene: TRBJ2-3; abundance: few; v_gene: TRBV23-1; CDR3aa: CASSQSPQGRITDTQYF; CDR3nt: TGCGCCAGCAGTCAATCGCCACAGGGGAGGATCACAGATACGCAGTATTTT
d_gene: TRBD2; j_gene: TRBJ2-7; abundance: -; v_gene: TRBV11-2; CDR3aa: CASSTGLAGATVSSAEQYF; CDR3nt: TGTGCCAGCAGCACGGGACTAGCGGGGGCCACCGTGAGCTCGGCCGAGCAGTACTTC
d_gene: -; j_gene: TRBJ1-5; abundance: -; v_gene: TRBV5-6; CDR3aa: CASEFTGNDNQPQHF; CDR3nt: TGTGCCAGCGAATTTACAGGGAACGACAATCAGCCCCAGCATTTT
d_gene: TRBD2; j_gene: TRBJ2-1; abundance: -; v_gene: TRBV10-3; CDR3aa: CAIGRGNEQFF; CDR3nt: TGTGCCATCGGGAGGGGCAATGAGCAGTTCTTC
d_gene: -; j_gene: TRBJ1-3; abundance: -; v_gene: TRBV5-1; CDR3aa: CASSVDGILISGNTIYF; CDR3nt: TGCGCCAGCAGCGTAGACGGGATCCTGATCTCTGGAAACACCATATATTTT
d_gene: TRBD1; j_gene: TRBJ1-5; abundance: -; v_gene: TRBV6-2/TRBV6-3; CDR3aa: CASSRDSSYQPQHF; CDR3nt: TGTGCCAGCAGTCGGGACAGCAGTTATCAGCCCCAGCATTTT
d_gene: -; j_gene: TRBJ1-1; abundance: -; v_gene: TRBV5-1; CDR3aa: CASSLVSGSNTEAFF; CDR3nt: TGCGCCAGCAGCTTGGTGTCTGGGAGCAACACTGAAGCTTTCTTT
d_gene: -; j_gene: TRBJ2-2; abundance: -; v_gene: TRBV7-6; CDR3aa: CASSFRNRANTGELFF; CDR3nt: TGTGCCAGCAGCTTTAGGAACAGGGCAAACACCGGGGAGCTGTTTTTT
d_gene: -; j_gene: TRBJ1-1; abundance: -; v_gene: TRBV5-4; CDR3aa: CASSLVGRLNTEAFF; CDR3nt: TGTGCCAGCAGCTTGGTAGGACGTCTGAACACTGAAGCTTTCTTT
d_gene: -; j_gene: TRBJ2-1; abundance: -; v_gene: TRBV7-9; CDR3aa: CASSLGGDPKQFF; CDR3nt: TGTGCCAGCAGCTTAGGGGGCGACCCGAAGCAGTTCTTC
d_gene: TRBD1; j_gene: TRBJ2-5; abundance: -; v_gene: TRBV27; CDR3aa: CASSLYRDRDSETQYF; CDR3nt: TGTGCCAGCAGTCTTTACCGGGACAGGGATTCAGAGACCCAGTACTTC
d_gene: -; j_gene: TRBJ2-2; abundance: -; v_gene: TRBV5-1; CDR3aa: CASSLGTGGGELFF; CDR3nt: TGCGCCAGCAGCTTGGGGACGGGCGGCGGGGAGCTGTTTTTT
d_gene: TRBD1; j_gene: TRBJ1-5; abundance: -; v_gene: TRBV4-1; CDR3aa: CASSHPGQGSGNQPQHF; CDR3nt: TGCGCCAGCAGCCATCCGGGACAGGGTTCCGGCAATCAGCCCCAGCATTTT
d_gene: -; j_gene: TRBJ2-7; abundance: -; v_gene: TRBV27; CDR3aa: CASSSGHYEQYF; CDR3nt: TGTGCCAGCAGTTCGGGGCACTACGAGCAGTACTTC
d_gene: TRBD1; j_gene: TRBJ2-3; abundance: -; v_gene: TRBV14; CDR3aa: CASSQDLDRGNTQYF; CDR3nt: TGTGCCAGCAGCCAAGATCTGGACAGGGGAAATACGCAGTATTTT
d_gene: TRBD1; j_gene: TRBJ2-7; abundance: -; v_gene: TRBV7-6; CDR3aa: CASSLDRGLIYEQYF; CDR3nt: TGTGCCAGCAGCTTGGACAGGGGGCTAATCTACGAGCAGTACTTC
d_gene: TRBD1; j_gene: TRBJ1-1; abundance: -; v_gene: TRBV12-3/TRBV12-4; CDR3aa: CASSRTGNTEAFF; CDR3nt: TGTGCCAGCAGTAGGACAGGGAACACTGAAGCTTTCTTT